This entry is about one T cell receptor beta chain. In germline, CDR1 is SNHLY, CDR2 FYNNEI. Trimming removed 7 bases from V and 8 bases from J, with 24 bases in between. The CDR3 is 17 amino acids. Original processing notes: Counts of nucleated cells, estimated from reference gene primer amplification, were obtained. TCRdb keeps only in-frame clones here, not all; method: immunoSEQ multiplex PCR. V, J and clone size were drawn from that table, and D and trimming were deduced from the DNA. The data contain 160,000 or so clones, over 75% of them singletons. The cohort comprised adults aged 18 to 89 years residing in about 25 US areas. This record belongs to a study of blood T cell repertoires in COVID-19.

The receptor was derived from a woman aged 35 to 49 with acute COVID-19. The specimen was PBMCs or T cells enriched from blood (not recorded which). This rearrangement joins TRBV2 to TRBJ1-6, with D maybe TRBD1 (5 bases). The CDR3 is CASNFPPLSRVDSPLHF. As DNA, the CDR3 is TGTGCCAGCAACTTCCCCCCCCTGTCCAGGGTGGATTCACCCCTCCACTTT. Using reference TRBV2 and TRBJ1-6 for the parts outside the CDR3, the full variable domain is EPEVTQTPSHQVTQMGQEVILRCVPISNHLYFYWYRQILGQKVEFLVSFYNNEISEKSEIFDDQFSVERPDGSNFTLKIRSTKLEDSAMYFCASNFPPLSRVDSPLHFGNGTRLTVT.